Listed below are T cell receptor beta chains from one sample, sequenced in a study of Ad26.COV2.S vaccination and SARS-CoV-2 variants. The method was immunoSEQ multiplex PCR; TCRdb's version includes in-frame clones alone and lacks a portion of them. The table has roughly 400,000 clones, about nine tenths seen once. The sample consisted of peripheral blood, taken in a trial of Ad26.COV2.S vaccine versus placebo. The source is a person aged 18-65 years who received the Ad26.COV2.S COVID-19 vaccine or a placebo. Each CDR3 is given with its conserved first and last residue. D genes are given only for firm matches. Clone size is given for some rows only: seen once, a few or many times, or a class if the clone is expanded.

>14|TRBJ2-7|-|TRBV28|TRBD2
CASSPSGSGYEQYF
TGTGCCAGCTCTCCTAGCGGGAGTGGCTACGAGCAGTACTTC
>15|TRBJ1-1|few|TRBV9|-
CASSVIVGLNTEAFF
TGTGCCAGCAGCGTGATCGTGGGCTTGAACACTGAAGCTTTCTTT
>14|TRBJ1-1|-|TRBV6-5|-
CASSYKGGDTEAFF
TGTGCCAGCAGTTACAAGGGCGGGGACACTGAAGCTTTCTTT
>16|TRBJ1-1|-|TRBV4-2|-
CASSQEFRLVNTEAFF
TGTGCCAGCAGCCAAGAGTTTAGGTTAGTAAACACTGAAGCTTTCTTT
>14|TRBJ2-7|-|TRBV4-1|TRBD2
CASSPRGSSYEQYF
TGCGCCAGCAGCCCGCGGGGGAGCTCCTACGAGCAGTACTTC
>11|TRBJ2-7|-|TRBV11-2|-
CASSRYYEQYF
TGTGCCAGCAGCCGCTACTACGAGCAGTACTTC
>12|TRBJ1-4|-|TRBV2|-
CAGGATNEKLFF
TGTGCTGGCGGGGCAACTAATGAAAAACTGTTTTTT
>14|TRBJ2-2|-|TRBV10-1|-
CASRGGLNTGELFF
TGCGCCAGCCGCGGAGGACTGAACACCGGGGAGCTGTTTTTT
>13|TRBJ2-1|-|TRBV19|TRBD2
CATSGLGYNEQFF
TGTGCCACCTCGGGACTAGGGTACAATGAGCAGTTCTTC
>14|TRBJ2-7|-|TRBV25-1|TRBD1
CASSGRDRDYEQYF
TGTGCCAGCAGTGGCCGGGACAGGGACTACGAGCAGTACTTC
>18|TRBJ2-1|-|TRBV25-1|TRBD2
CASSVRTSGSRPYNEQFF
TGTGCCAGCAGTGTCCGGACTAGCGGGAGTAGGCCCTACAATGAGCAGTTCTTC
>14|TRBJ1-1|-|TRBV28|-
CASYQRAGRTEAFF
TGTGCCAGCTACCAGAGGGCTGGGAGGACTGAAGCTTTCTTT
>17|TRBJ1-5|-|TRBV13|-
CASSLVQALRSNQPQHF
TGTGCCAGCAGCTTAGTACAGGCGCTGAGGAGCAATCAGCCCCAGCATTTT
>14|TRBJ1-5|-|TRBV4-2|TRBD1
CASSQGTGVQPQHF
TGTGCCAGCAGCCAAGGGACAGGGGTTCAGCCCCAGCATTTT
>15|TRBJ1-4|-|TRBV9|-
CASSVSAATNEKLFF
TGTGCCAGCAGCGTTTCAGCTGCAACTAATGAAAAACTGTTTTTT
>17|TRBJ2-5|-|TRBV5-1|TRBD2
CASSLERASGEKETQYF
TGCGCCAGCAGCTTGGAGCGGGCTAGCGGGGAGAAAGAGACCCAGTACTTC
>16|TRBJ2-3|-|TRBV11-2|-
CASSFRQGLSTDTQYF
TGTGCCAGCAGCTTTAGGCAGGGGCTTAGCACAGATACGCAGTATTTT
>11|TRBJ1-1|-|TRBV30|-
CALRGYTEAFF
TGTGCCCTGAGGGGCTACACTGAAGCTTTCTTT
>18|TRBJ2-1|-|TRBV19|-
CASSIRWLRGASYNEQFF
TGTGCCAGTAGTATTCGGTGGTTGAGAGGGGCCTCCTACAATGAGCAGTTCTTC